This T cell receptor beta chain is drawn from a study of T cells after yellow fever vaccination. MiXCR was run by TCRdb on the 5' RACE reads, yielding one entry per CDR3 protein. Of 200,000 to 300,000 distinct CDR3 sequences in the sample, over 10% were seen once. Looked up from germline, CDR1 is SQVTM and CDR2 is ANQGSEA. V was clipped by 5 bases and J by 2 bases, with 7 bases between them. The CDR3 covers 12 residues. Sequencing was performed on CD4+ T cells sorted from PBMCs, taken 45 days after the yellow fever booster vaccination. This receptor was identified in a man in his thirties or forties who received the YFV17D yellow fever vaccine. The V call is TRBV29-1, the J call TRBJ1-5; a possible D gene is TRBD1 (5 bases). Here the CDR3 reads CSVRDGNQPQHF. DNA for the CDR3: TGCAGCGTTAGGGACGGCAATCAGCCCCAGCATTTT. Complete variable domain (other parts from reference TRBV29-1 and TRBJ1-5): SAVISQKPSRDICQRGTSLTIQCQVDSQVTMMFWYRQQPGQSLTLIATANQGSEATYESGFVIDKFPISRPNLTFSTLTVSNMSPEDSSIYLCSVRDGNQPQHFGDGTRLSIL.